The 3 T cell receptor beta chains presented below share a single source sample, sequenced in a study of T-cell reconstitution after alpha-beta-depleted transplantation in children. Library preparation (for TCRbeta) was performed with unique molecular identifiers. TCRdb re-analysed the PCR reads in MiXCR, keeping a single row per CDR3 protein. The sample includes some 550,000 distinct CDR3 sequences, around 18% of them seen just once. The sequencing here drew on PBMCs from the stem cell graft donor, taken from the stem cell graft. These receptors originate from a human donor who donated a stem cell graft to a child with acute lymphoblastic leukemia.

The V and J genes are TRBV27 and TRBJ2-3, with 8 bases aligning to TRBD2. Germline CDR1 and CDR2: MNHEY and SMNVEV (reference sequence). The V segment lost 2 bases and the J segment 4 bases; nucleotides outside the gene matches: 14. The CDR3 runs 18 residues. CDR3: CASSLGRGISGTSDTQYF. Here the CDR3 DNA reads TGTGCCAGCAGTTTAGGGAGGGGGATTAGCGGGACTTCAGATACGCAGTATTTT.

This clonotype was counted between two and nine times. The V and J genes are TRBV6-5 and TRBJ1-2, with D tentatively TRBD1 (6 bases). V shed 2 bases and J shed 6 bases, with 16 bases lying between them. The CDR3 runs 15 residues. CDR1 is MNHEY, CDR2 SVGAGI, per germline. This CDR3 is CASSYGSRTVNGYTF. DNA of the CDR3: TGTGCCAGCAGTTACGGGAGTCGGACAGTGAATGGCTACACCTTC.

In its sample, this clonotype was seen a few times. The V and J genes are TRBV7-9 and TRBJ2-7; 10 nucleotides agree with TRBD1. The trim removed 8 bases at V and 1 base at J, leaving 5 bases unmatched. Germline CDR1 SEHNR, CDR2 FQNEAQ (reference sequence). This CDR3 has 14 residues. The CDR3 DNA reads as TGTGCCAGCTCGGACAGGGGGGGTTCCTACGAGCAGTACTTC. Amino acids: CASSDRGGSYEQYF.